The clone carrying this T cell receptor beta chain was found once. The data originate from a study of shared clonotypes between healthy human individuals. Germline assignment: CDR1 SGHRS and CDR2 YFSETQ. This CDR3 has 15 amino acids. Trimming took 2 bases from V and 7 from J; bases not matched to a gene: 7. Clones were sequenced by immunoSEQ multiplex PCR, and TCRdb holds only the in-frame ones, with some missing. Of about 610,000 clones listed, less than 98% are singletons. Sequencing was done on a sample of naive CD4+ T cells sorted from blood. Subset given: CD45RA+ positively selected. The clonotype was recovered from a young woman in good health. This chain links TRBV5-1 with TRBJ2-2, with 8 positions matching TRBD2. CDR3 in DNA: TGCGCCAGCAGCTTAGAAGCGGGAGTTTTCGGGGAGCTGTTTTTT. Its protein is CASSLEAGVFGELFF.